This is a list of T cell receptor beta chains from one sample in a study of metastatic and nonmetastatic thyroid tumors. TCRdb ran MiXCR on the PCR reads. The sample records about 69,000 clones, approximately 15% being singletons. Sequenced: blood. The receptors shown here come from a male donor with papillary thyroid cancer or a benign thyroid nodule (not recorded which). Some clones in this sample may be carry-over from other donors' samples. CDR3s include the opening cysteine and the closing phenylalanine or tryptophan. D genes are given only for firm matches. Only part of the rows carry a size: once, few, many, or a class if the clone is expanded.

CDR3 protein: CASSLGWRGGYNEHFF
CDR3 DNA: TGTGCCAGCAGTTTAGGGTGGCGGGGTGGATACAATGAGCATTTCTTC
clone size: few
V gene: TRBV27
D gene: -
J gene: TRBJ2-1

CDR3 protein: CASSTPISSYEHYF
CDR3 DNA: TGTGCCAGTAGTACCCCCATCAGCTCCTACGAGCATTACTTC
clone size: few
V gene: TRBV19
D gene: -
J gene: TRBJ2-7

CDR3 protein: CASSHVWGPGNKQYF
CDR3 DNA: TGCGCCAGCAGCCACGTATGGGGGCCGGGAAACAAGCAGTACTTC
clone size: -
V gene: TRBV5-1
D gene: -
J gene: TRBJ2-7

CDR3 protein: CSARDGQGRSDTQYF
CDR3 DNA: TGCAGTGCTAGAGATGGCCAGGGTCGATCAGATACGCAGTATTTT
clone size: many
V gene: TRBV20-1
D gene: -
J gene: TRBJ2-3

CDR3 protein: CASILETSGNTGELFF
CDR3 DNA: TGCGCCAGCATCTTGGAGACTAGCGGGAACACCGGTGAGCTGTTTTTT
clone size: -
V gene: TRBV5-1
D gene: TRBD2
J gene: TRBJ2-2

CDR3 protein: CASSSGTGVIDYGYTF
CDR3 DNA: TGTGCCAGCAGTTCCGGGACAGGGGTAATTGACTATGGCTACACCTTC
clone size: few
V gene: TRBV5-4
D gene: TRBD1
J gene: TRBJ1-2

CDR3 protein: CATSYCAGANNEQFF
CDR3 DNA: TGTGCCACCAGTTATTGTGCGGGGGCGAACAATGAGCAGTTCTTC
clone size: -
V gene: TRBV24-1
D gene: -
J gene: TRBJ2-1

CDR3 protein: CASSTPGGSSYNEQFF
CDR3 DNA: TGTGCCAGCAGTACCCCTGGCGGGAGTTCCTACAATGAGCAGTTCTTC
clone size: many
V gene: TRBV6-2/TRBV6-3
D gene: TRBD2
J gene: TRBJ2-1

CDR3 protein: CASSVTWDGEQYF
CDR3 DNA: TGCGCCAGCAGCGTAACCTGGGACGGGGAGCAGTACTTC
clone size: -
V gene: TRBV5-1
D gene: -
J gene: TRBJ2-7

CDR3 protein: CASTRTRTSIEGQYF
CDR3 DNA: TGTGCCAGCACCCGAACCCGTACTAGCATTGAAGGGCAGTACTTC
clone size: -
V gene: TRBV6-1
D gene: -
J gene: TRBJ2-7

CDR3 protein: CASSYSRDNRPQHF
CDR3 DNA: TGTGCCAGCAGCTACTCGAGAGATAATCGGCCCCAGCATTTT
clone size: few
V gene: TRBV6-2/TRBV6-3
D gene: -
J gene: TRBJ1-5

CDR3 protein: CASSPSGGRGSTGELFF
CDR3 DNA: TGTGCCAGCAGCCCCTCCGGCGGGAGGGGGAGCACCGGGGAGCTGTTTTTT
clone size: many
V gene: TRBV4-2
D gene: TRBD2
J gene: TRBJ2-2

CDR3 protein: CASSWGPDTQYF
CDR3 DNA: TGTGCCAGCAGCTGGGGGCCAGATACGCAGTATTTT
clone size: many
V gene: TRBV6-1
D gene: -
J gene: TRBJ2-3

CDR3 protein: CASSFAGSSYNEQFF
CDR3 DNA: TGTGCCAGCAGTTTTGCAGGGAGCTCCTACAATGAGCAGTTCTTC
clone size: many
V gene: TRBV27
D gene: -
J gene: TRBJ2-1

CDR3 protein: CASSPRGGARVNTEAFF
CDR3 DNA: TGCGCCAGCAGCCCCCGTGGGGGGGCGCGGGTGAACACTGAAGCTTTCTTT
clone size: many
V gene: TRBV5-1
D gene: -
J gene: TRBJ1-1

CDR3 protein: CASSYALAVGNEQFF
CDR3 DNA: TGTGCCAGCAGCTACGCACTAGCGGTAGGAAATGAGCAGTTCTTC
clone size: few
V gene: TRBV6-2/TRBV6-3
D gene: TRBD2
J gene: TRBJ2-1

CDR3 protein: CASSPYGQGNQPQHF
CDR3 DNA: TGTGCCAGCAGTCCCTATGGACAGGGCAATCAGCCCCAGCATTTT
clone size: few
V gene: TRBV28
D gene: TRBD1
J gene: TRBJ1-5

CDR3 protein: CATSDRTGAPGETQYF
CDR3 DNA: TGTGCCACCAGTGATCGAACAGGGGCCCCGGGGGAGACCCAGTACTTC
clone size: many
V gene: TRBV24-1
D gene: TRBD1
J gene: TRBJ2-5

CDR3 protein: CASSPDPLRYEQFF
CDR3 DNA: TGTGCCAGCAGCCCCGACCCCCTCCGGTATGAGCAGTTCTTC
clone size: many
V gene: TRBV7-9
D gene: -
J gene: TRBJ2-1

CDR3 protein: CASSILQQETQYF
CDR3 DNA: TGCGCCAGCAGCATCCTCCAACAAGAGACCCAGTACTTC
clone size: many
V gene: TRBV5-1
D gene: -
J gene: TRBJ2-5

CDR3 protein: CATLGSRVLTF
CDR3 DNA: TGTGCCACCCTTGGGAGCCGGGTCCTGACTTTC
clone size: many
V gene: TRBV6-1
D gene: -
J gene: TRBJ2-6

CDR3 protein: CAIRGNTEAFF
CDR3 DNA: TGCGCCATACGAGGGAACACTGAAGCTTTCTTT
clone size: -
V gene: TRBV12-3/TRBV12-4
D gene: -
J gene: TRBJ1-1

CDR3 protein: CATSDFRRTSGRTETQYF
CDR3 DNA: TGTGCCACCAGTGATTTCCGTCGGACTAGCGGGAGGACTGAGACCCAGTACTTC
clone size: many
V gene: TRBV24-1
D gene: TRBD2
J gene: TRBJ2-5

CDR3 protein: CASNRNMAPLSNQPQHF
CDR3 DNA: TGTGCCAGCAACCGAAATATGGCCCCACTTAGCAATCAGCCCCAGCATTTT
clone size: many
V gene: TRBV5-5
D gene: -
J gene: TRBJ1-5

CDR3 protein: CSARDVSGRTRYNEQFF
CDR3 DNA: TGCAGTGCTAGAGATGTGAGCGGGAGGACACGATACAATGAGCAGTTCTTC
clone size: many
V gene: TRBV20-1
D gene: TRBD2
J gene: TRBJ2-1

CDR3 protein: CASSYSVGAGTNTEAFF
CDR3 DNA: TGTGCCAGCAGTTACTCGGTCGGGGCAGGGACGAACACTGAAGCTTTCTTT
clone size: many
V gene: TRBV6-5
D gene: -
J gene: TRBJ1-1

CDR3 protein: CATDPGQGVVEQYF
CDR3 DNA: TGTGCCACTGACCCGGGACAGGGGGTTGTCGAGCAGTACTTC
clone size: -
V gene: TRBV28
D gene: TRBD1
J gene: TRBJ2-7

CDR3 protein: CASSWTTYEQYF
CDR3 DNA: TGTGCCAGCAGTTGGACAACCTACGAGCAGTACTTC
clone size: few
V gene: TRBV6-1
D gene: -
J gene: TRBJ2-7

CDR3 protein: CASSVGLAGGPLSSTDTQYF
CDR3 DNA: TGTGCCAGCAGTGTTGGACTAGCGGGAGGGCCCCTATCTAGCACAGATACGCAGTATTTT
clone size: many
V gene: TRBV2
D gene: TRBD2
J gene: TRBJ2-3